This T cell receptor beta chain was captured by sequencing in a study of blood T cell repertoires in COVID-19. At the level of the study: PBMCs, B-cell-depleted T cells, or T cells were the source of the cDNA or gDNA that made up the material.

Germline V gene data show CDR1 as SGHVS and CDR2 as FNYEAQ. V lost 1 base, J lost 2 bases, and 6 bases stayed unmatched. The CDR3 runs 17 residues. Everyone who took part was roughly 18 to 89 years old, and they came from over 20 US areas. Categorization into cohorts depended on clinical history that participants reported. Original analysis: Amplifying reference gene primers gave estimates of nucleated cell counts. Sequencing used immunoSEQ multiplex PCR; TCRdb keeps in-frame clones, though not all of them. V, J and clone size reflect that table, while D and trimming were determined from the DNA. The sample shows about 170,000 clones, around four fifths of them seen only once.

The gene calls are TRBV7-6 and TRBJ2-1; 9 bases are shared with TRBD2. Material: PBMCs or T cells enriched from blood (not recorded which). The source is a woman between 45 and 65 years old in a cohort exposed to, infected with or recovered from COVID-19 (not recorded which). The CDR3 DNA is TGTGCCAGCAGCTTAGTGGCTAGCGGGACAACCTACAATGAGCAGTTCTTC. Residues: CASSLVASGTTYNEQFF.